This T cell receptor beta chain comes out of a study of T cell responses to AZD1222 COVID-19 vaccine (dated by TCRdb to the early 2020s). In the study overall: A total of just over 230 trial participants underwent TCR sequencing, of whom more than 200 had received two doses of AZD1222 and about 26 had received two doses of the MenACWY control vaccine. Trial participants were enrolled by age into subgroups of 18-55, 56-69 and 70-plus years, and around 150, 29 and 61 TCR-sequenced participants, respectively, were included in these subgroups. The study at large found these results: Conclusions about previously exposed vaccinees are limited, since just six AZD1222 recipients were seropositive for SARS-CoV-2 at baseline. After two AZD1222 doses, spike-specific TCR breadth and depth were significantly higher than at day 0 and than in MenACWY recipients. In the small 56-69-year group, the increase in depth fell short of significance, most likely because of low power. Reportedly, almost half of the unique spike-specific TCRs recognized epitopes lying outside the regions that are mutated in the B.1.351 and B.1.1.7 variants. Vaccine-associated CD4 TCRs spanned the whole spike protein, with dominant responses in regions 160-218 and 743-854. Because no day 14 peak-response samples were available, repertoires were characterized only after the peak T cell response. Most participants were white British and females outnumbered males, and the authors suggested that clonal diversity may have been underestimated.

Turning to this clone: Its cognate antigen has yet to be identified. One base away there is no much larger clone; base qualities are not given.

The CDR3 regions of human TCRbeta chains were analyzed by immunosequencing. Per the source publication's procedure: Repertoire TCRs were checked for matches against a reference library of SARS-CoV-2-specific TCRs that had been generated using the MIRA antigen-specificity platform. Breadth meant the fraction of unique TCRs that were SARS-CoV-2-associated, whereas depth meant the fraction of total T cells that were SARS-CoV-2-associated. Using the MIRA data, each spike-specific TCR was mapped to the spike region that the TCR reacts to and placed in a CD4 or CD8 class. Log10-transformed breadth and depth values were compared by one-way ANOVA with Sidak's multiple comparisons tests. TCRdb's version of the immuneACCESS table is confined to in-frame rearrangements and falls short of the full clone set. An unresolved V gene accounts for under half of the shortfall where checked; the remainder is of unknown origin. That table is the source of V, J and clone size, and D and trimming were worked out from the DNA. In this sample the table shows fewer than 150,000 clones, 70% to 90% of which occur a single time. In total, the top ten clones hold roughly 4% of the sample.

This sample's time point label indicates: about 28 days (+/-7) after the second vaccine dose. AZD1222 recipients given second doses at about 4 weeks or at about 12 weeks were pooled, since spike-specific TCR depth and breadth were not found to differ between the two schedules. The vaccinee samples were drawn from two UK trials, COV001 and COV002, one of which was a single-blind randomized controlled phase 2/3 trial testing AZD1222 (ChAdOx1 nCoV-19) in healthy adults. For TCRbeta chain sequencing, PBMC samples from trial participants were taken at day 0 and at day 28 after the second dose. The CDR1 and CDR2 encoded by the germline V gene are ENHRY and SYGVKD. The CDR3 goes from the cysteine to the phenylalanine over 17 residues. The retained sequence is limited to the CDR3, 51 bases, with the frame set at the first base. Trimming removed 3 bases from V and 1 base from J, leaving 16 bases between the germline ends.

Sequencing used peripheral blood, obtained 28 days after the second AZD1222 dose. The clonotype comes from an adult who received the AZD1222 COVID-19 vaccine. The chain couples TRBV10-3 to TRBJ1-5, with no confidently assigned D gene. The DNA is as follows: TGTGCCATCAGTGAATTGTCCTCGGCGGGGAGCAATCAGCCCCAGCATTTT. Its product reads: CAISELSSAGSNQPQHF.